This T cell receptor (beta chain) was captured in a study of T cell responses to AZD1222 COVID-19 vaccine. Study-level points and caveats: Spike-specific TCR depth and breadth grew after two AZD1222 doses. At study baseline, merely five or six AZD1222 recipients were seropositive. At 160-218 and 743-854, vaccine-associated CD4 TCRs were dominant, and they spanned spike.

The V and J ends lost 4 bases and 4 bases respectively, with 11 bases between them. In germline, CDR1 is MGHDK, CDR2 SYGVNS. The CDR3 spans 13 residues. In the case of this clone: Its antigen is undetermined.

Pooled in the analysis were second doses at about 4 or about 12 weeks. Here immunoSEQ multiplex PCR was the method, and the copy in TCRdb shows in-frame clones only, minus some. The table lists around 140,000 clones, more than 70% of them singletons, with around 5% in the top ten. The chain employs TRBV25-1 and TRBJ2-7; D is ambiguous. The source material was peripheral blood, sampled 28 days after the second AZD1222 dose. This TCR was recovered from an adult who received the AZD1222 COVID-19 vaccine. CDR3 in amino acids: CASSVATLYEQYF. CDR3 bases: TGTGCCAGCAGTGTGGCCACTCTTTACGAGCAGTACTTC.